Presented here are 18 T cell receptor beta chains from one specimen sequenced in a study of human T cells and chemical hapten exposure. TCRdb independently ran MiXCR on the RACE reads; one entry per CDR3 protein. Among 70,000 to 95,000 distinct CDR3 sequences listed, about 8.6% were seen once. The time point: healthy volunteer bleed at 6 weeks. Total RNA came from unfractionated whole blood. Sequenced input: whole blood. Receptors originate from a female donor in good health. Some clones in this sample may be carry-over from other donors' samples.

The CDR3 DNA is TGTGCCAGCAGCTCGTTCCGCGGGAGCTCCTACAATGAGCAGTTCTTC. Encoded protein: CASSSFRGSSYNEQFF. The chain combines TRBV7-7 with TRBJ2-1; TRBD2 agrees at 7 bases. The V gene end was trimmed by 4 bases and the J gene end by 0 bases; junction bases not matched to a gene: 6. The V gene's germline CDR1 is SSHAT and CDR2 FNYEAQ (reference sequence). The CDR3 has 16 residues.

This clonotype was seen at least ten times. This rearrangement joins TRBV29-1 to TRBJ2-3; TRBD1 is a possible D gene (5 bases). The CDR3 length is 12 residues. V lost 2 bases and J lost 6, with 9 bases in between. Germline loops: CDR1 SQVTM, CDR2 ANQGSEA. The CDR3 loop reads CSVEQGRDTQYF. The CDR3 region has the DNA TGCAGCGTTGAACAGGGCAGGGATACGCAGTATTTT.

This clonotype has just a few counts. This chain joins TRBV5-6 and TRBJ2-7; possibly TRBD1 for D (6 bases). The CDR3 covers 15 residues. V was shortened by 5 bases and J by 3 bases, with 18 bases between the two germline ends. Germline V gene lookup returns CDR1 SGHDT and CDR2 YYEEEE. The CDR3 DNA reads as TGTGCCAGCAGTCCGCCAGGGGAATTGGGCTACGAGCAGTACTTC. It yields the protein CASSPPGELGYEQYF.

This chain connects TRBV27 to TRBJ2-3, with 9 bases that match TRBD2. CDR1 is MNHEY and CDR2 is SMNVEV in the germline V gene (reference sequence). With V trimmed by 6 bases and J by 2 bases, 6 bases remained unmatched. The CDR3 runs to 15 residues. This CDR3 reads CASSLAGVHTDTQYF. In DNA, the CDR3 is TGTGCCAGCAGCTTAGCGGGGGTGCACACAGATACGCAGTATTTT.

The chain carries TRBV27 and TRBJ2-2; 7 bases map to TRBD1. The CDR3 contains 15 residues. Germline CDR1 reads MNHEY; CDR2 reads SMNVEV (reference sequence). V was pared by 6 bases and J by 6 bases, with 10 bases of the junction left unmatched. CDR3 protein: CASRPSTGLAGELFF. The CDR3 DNA reads as TGTGCCAGCAGACCCTCGACAGGGTTAGCCGGGGAGCTGTTTTTT.

Many counts were recorded for this clonotype. V and J are TRBV6-1 and TRBJ2-7; D remains ambiguous. The CDR3 is made up of 12 amino acids. V was shortened by 7 bases and J by 2 bases, with 9 bases between the two germline ends. Germline V lookup: CDR1 MNHNS, CDR2 SASEGT. The CDR3 region is CASKENTYEQYF. The CDR3 coding sequence is TGTGCCAGCAAGGAGAACACCTACGAGCAGTACTTC.

This clonotype has ten or more counts. The rearrangement uses TRBV7-9 and TRBJ2-5; TRBD2 matches at 14 bases. The J segment lost 0 bases and the V segment lost 1 base, leaving 1 base of the junction unmatched. Germline V gives CDR1 SEHNR, CDR2 FQNEAQ (reference sequence). The CDR3 covers 17 residues. CDR3 DNA sequence: TGTGCCAGCAGCTTAGGACTAGCGGGGGGGTACCAAGAGACCCAGTACTTC. It yields the protein CASSLGLAGGYQETQYF.

V is TRBV7-9 and J is TRBJ2-5, with a possible D match to TRBD2 (6 bases). V was trimmed by 8 bases and J by 4 bases, leaving 17 bases between them. The CDR3 spans 14 residues. From germline, CDR1 is SEHNR and CDR2 FQNEAQ (reference sequence). Written as DNA, the CDR3 is TGTGCCAGCGGAGGGTGGGTGTATCCAGAGACCCAGTACTTC. It codes for CASGGWVYPETQYF.

This clonotype appeared a few times. This chain connects TRBV6-1 to TRBJ2-7; TRBD1 might be the D (5 bases). Germline assignment: CDR1 MNHNS and CDR2 SASEGT. The CDR3 is 14 residues long. The V gene lost 6 bases and the J gene lost 3 bases, with 15 bases spanning the gap. The CDR3 DNA reads as TGTGCCAGCAGGGCGATCGGACATCTCTACGAGCAGTACTTC. It translates to CASRAIGHLYEQYF.

This clonotype was seen ten or more times. The chain combines TRBV4-2 with TRBJ2-7, with D possibly being TRBD2 (7 bases). In germline, CDR1 is LGHNA, CDR2 YNFKEQ. The CDR3 extends over 15 amino acids. The ends were cut back, 1 base at V and 2 bases at J, with 12 bases in the middle. CDR3 residues: CASSQVGGGTYEQYF. In nucleotides, the CDR3 is TGTGCCAGCAGCCAAGTAGGGGGGGGCACCTACGAGCAGTACTTC.

There are many counts of this clonotype. This chain connects TRBV12-3 or TRBV12-4 to TRBJ1-2, with 7 bases lining up with TRBD1. The CDR3 consists of 15 residues. Trimming cost V 1 base and J 3 bases; bases outside gene matches: 5. CDR3 nucleotide sequence: TGTGCCAGCAGTTTAGTAGGGGGCCACCACTATGGCTACACCTTC. It yields the protein CASSLVGGHHYGYTF.

In its sample, this clonotype was seen many times. This chain uses TRBV3-1 with TRBJ2-3, with a possible D match to TRBD2 (5 bases). Per the germline V gene, CDR1 is LGHDT and CDR2 is YNNKEL (reference sequence). The CDR3 spans 16 residues. The V and J ends lost 4 bases and 2 bases respectively, with 16 bases between them. The CDR3 bases are TGTGCCAGCAGCCTTGGGAGAGAGCGACCCACAGATACGCAGTATTTT. Translation: CASSLGRERPTDTQYF.

CDR3 nucleotides: TGTGCCACCAGTGATCGGGACTCCTATGGCTACACCTTC. This translates into CATSDRDSYGYTF. The chain is built from TRBV24-1 and TRBJ1-2; D is perhaps TRBD1 (5 bases). V shed 3 bases and J shed 4 bases, with 8 bases lying between them. This CDR3 contains 13 residues. CDR1 and CDR2 from the germline V gene are KGHDR and SFDVKD.

This clonotype was counted between two and nine times. The genes are TRBV7-2 and TRBJ1-1; D gene unclear. CDR1 is SGHTA and CDR2 is FQGNSA in the germline V gene. This CDR3 is built from 15 residues. V lost 4 bases to trimming and J lost 2 bases, with 14 bases between them. The CDR3 bases are TGTGCCAGCAGCTCCCGAATCAGTATAAACACTGAAGCTTTCTTT. This sequence encodes CASSSRISINTEAFF.

The chain couples TRBV6-4 to TRBJ1-6; TRBD1 matches 7 bases. The CDR3 has 13 residues. J lost 8 bases, V lost 4 bases, and 2 bases had no gene match. Germline values: CDR1 MRHNA, CDR2 SNTAGT. The CDR3 loop reads CASSVQGDSPLHF. CDR3 DNA sequence: TGTGCCAGCAGTGTGCAGGGGGATTCACCCCTCCACTTT.

J is TRBJ2-3 and V is TRBV6-1, with D perhaps matching TRBD2 (8 bases). Germline values: CDR1 MNHNS, CDR2 SASEGT. This CDR3 has 16 amino acids. Trimming removed 10 bases at V and 2 bases at J, with 22 bases between. In DNA, the CDR3 is TGTGCCACGGGGGGGACAGATAATTTGCTCACAGATACGCAGTATTTT. Its translation is CATGGTDNLLTDTQYF.

Regarding this clonotype: The junction departs from germline at one end; a sequencing error may be responsible. The V call is TRBV7-9, the J call TRBJ2-5; TRBD1 matches at 12 bases. Germline values: CDR1 SEHNR, CDR2 FQNEAQ (reference sequence). The CDR3 spans 16 residues. The CDR3 nucleotides are TGTGCCAGCAGCTTACCGGGACAGGGGGCCGGAGAGAACCAGTACTTC. The encoded protein is CASSLPGQGAGENQYF. Variable domain in full (rest from reference TRBV7-9 and TRBJ2-5): DTGVSQNPRHKITKRGQNVTFRCDPISEHNRLYWYRQTLGQGPEFLTYFQNEAQLEKSRLLSDRFSAERPKGSFSTLEIQRTEQGDSAMYLCASSLPGQGAGENQYFGPGTRLLVL.

This clonotype was seen ten or more times. The chain couples TRBV6-6 to TRBJ2-3; the D is unclear. CDR3 length equals 13 residues. The germline V gene encodes CDR1 MNHNY and CDR2 SVGAGI (reference sequence). Trimming cost V 0 bases and J 4 bases, with 5 bases left between them. CDR3 DNA: TGTGCCAGCAGTTACTCGAGTCCAGATACGCAGTATTTT. This codes for CASSYSSPDTQYF.